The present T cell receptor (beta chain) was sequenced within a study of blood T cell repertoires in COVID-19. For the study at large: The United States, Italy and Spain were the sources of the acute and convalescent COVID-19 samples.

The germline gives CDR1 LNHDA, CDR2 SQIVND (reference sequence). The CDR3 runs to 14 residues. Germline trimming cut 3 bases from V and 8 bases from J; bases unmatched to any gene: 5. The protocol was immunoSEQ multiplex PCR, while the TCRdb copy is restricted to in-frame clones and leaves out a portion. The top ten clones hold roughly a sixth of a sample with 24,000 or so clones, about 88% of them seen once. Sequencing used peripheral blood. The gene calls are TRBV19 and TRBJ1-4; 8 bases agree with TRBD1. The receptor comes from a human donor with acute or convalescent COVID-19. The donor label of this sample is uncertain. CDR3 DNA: TGTGCCAGTAGTATGGTCAGGGGGCGAGAAAAACTGTTTTTT. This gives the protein CASSMVRGREKLFF.